This is a list of T cell receptor beta chains from one sample in a study of shared clonotypes between healthy human individuals. Only in-frame clones appear in the TCRdb table, and some are missing; sequencing was by immunoSEQ multiplex PCR. The table has over 2 million clones, approximately 95% seen once. The material sequenced was naive CD8+ T cells sorted from blood. The receptors derive from a man aged 18 to 29 in good health. CDR3s include the opening cysteine and the closing phenylalanine or tryptophan. A D gene is named only where the DNA matches it firmly. Clone size, where shown, is once, few, many, or a class for clones that have expanded.

v_call,clone_size,d_call,j_call,cdr3_aa,cdr3_nt
TRBV27,-,-,TRBJ2-7,CASSFVGTGNYEQYF,TGTGCCAGCAGCTTTGTGGGTACAGGGAACTACGAGCAGTACTTC
TRBV9,-,-,TRBJ2-1,CASSPGGDEQFF,TGTGCCAGCAGTCCCGGCGGGGATGAGCAGTTCTTC
TRBV28,-,-,TRBJ2-1,CASSFGYNEQFF,TGTGCCAGCAGTTTCGGCTACAATGAGCAGTTCTTC
TRBV5-6,few,TRBD1,TRBJ1-2,CASSWGTVNNYGYTF,TGTGCCAGCAGCTGGGGGACAGTTAATAACTATGGCTACACCTTC
TRBV4-1,-,-,TRBJ2-7,CASSQEWISYEQYF,TGCGCCAGCAGCCAAGAGTGGATAAGCTACGAGCAGTACTTC
TRBV4-2,-,-,TRBJ1-5,CASSPGGEGRDNQPQHF,TGTGCCAGCAGCCCGGGTGGGGAGGGTAGGGACAATCAGCCCCAGCATTTT
TRBV6-5,-,-,TRBJ2-2,CASSYGEQGTGELFF,TGTGCCAGCAGTTATGGGGAACAGGGTACCGGGGAGCTGTTTTTT
TRBV14,-,-,TRBJ2-1,CASSQQRNEQFF,TGTGCCAGCAGCCAACAACGCAATGAGCAGTTCTTC
TRBV5-3,-,-,TRBJ1-5,CARSLGDLRPNSNQPQHF,TGTGCCAGAAGCTTAGGAGATCTACGTCCCAATAGCAATCAGCCCCAGCATTTT
TRBV13,-,TRBD1,TRBJ1-1,CASSLGGQGWGTEAFF,TGTGCCAGCAGCCTAGGGGGACAGGGGTGGGGTACTGAAGCTTTCTTT